Presented here are 6 T cell receptor beta chains from one specimen sequenced in a study of cytomegalovirus exposure and HLA in healthy donors. The PCR ran on 60 Vbeta and 13 Jbeta primers. Assay: immunoSEQ multiplex PCR; the TCRdb copy retains only in-frame clones and omits some. The data contain roughly 250,000 clones, 70% to 90% of them singletons. The sequencing sample was made of PBMCs. The source of these receptors is a woman in her thirties or forties in good health and CMV-seropositive.

V is TRBV5-1 and J is TRBJ2-7, with a possible D match to TRBD2 (6 bases). Germline-derived CDR1 and CDR2 are SGHRS and YFSETQ. The CDR3 covers 14 residues. Trimming pared 0 bases from V and 3 bases from J, leaving 10 bases between. The CDR3 here is CASSLGLDFYEQYF. CDR3 DNA: TGCGCCAGCAGCTTGGGACTAGATTTCTACGAGCAGTACTTC.

The chain joins TRBV5-1 to TRBJ2-7, with 10 bases matching TRBD1. This CDR3 has 14 amino acids. CDR1 and CDR2 (germline): SGHRS, YFSETQ. Germline trimming cut 1 base from V and 4 bases from J; bases unmatched to any gene: 2. CDR3 region: CASSLWGQGYEQYF. The CDR3 bases are TGCGCCAGCAGCTTGTGGGGACAGGGGTACGAGCAGTACTTC.

This clone was counted only a few times. V is TRBV27 and J is TRBJ1-5, with TRBD1 identical over 7 bases. With 4 bases clipped from V and 1 base from J, the junction kept 10 bases outside the gene matches. This CDR3 region has 17 residues. Germline CDR1 reads MNHEY; CDR2 reads SMNVEV (reference sequence). CDR3 bases: TGTGCCAGCAGTTCCAGGACAGGAAGCTTCAGCAATCAGCCCCAGCATTTT. The encoded protein is CASSSRTGSFSNQPQHF.

The V gene is TRBV30, the J gene TRBJ2-7, with a possible D match to TRBD1 (6 bases). There are 12 residues in the CDR3. Trimming pared 4 bases from V and 4 bases from J, leaving 11 bases between. Germline V lookup: CDR1 GTSNPN, CDR2 SVGIG (reference sequence). Here the CDR3 DNA reads TGTGCCTGGAACCAACAGGGTTACGAGCAGTACTTC. It specifies CAWNQQGYEQYF.

The chain links TRBV11-2 to TRBJ2-3; 8 bases are shared with TRBD2. Germline V lookup: CDR1 SGHAT, CDR2 FQNNGV. The CDR3 has 17 amino acids. The J segment lost 0 bases and the V segment lost 4 bases, leaving 9 bases of the junction unmatched. CDR3 in amino acids: CASSSPHSGDSTDTQYF. CDR3 coding DNA: TGTGCCAGCAGCTCTCCTCATAGCGGGGATAGCACAGATACGCAGTATTTT. The whole variable domain, remainder taken from reference TRBV11-2 and TRBJ2-3, is EAGVAQSPRYKIIEKRQSVAFWCNPISGHATLYWYQQILGQGPKLLIQFQNNGVVDDSQLPKDRFSAERLKGVDSTLKIQPAKLEDSAVYLCASSSPHSGDSTDTQYFGPGTRLTVL.

V gene TRBV7-3 combines with J gene TRBJ2-6; TRBD1 matches 8 bases. Germline lookup yields CDR1 SGHTA and CDR2 FQGTGA. V lost 0 bases and J lost 3; bases outside the gene matches: 7. The CDR3 is 18 amino acids. CDR3 sequence reads: CASSLTWQGAFGANVLTF. CDR3 sequence (DNA): TGTGCCAGCAGCTTAACTTGGCAGGGGGCGTTTGGGGCCAACGTCCTGACTTTC.